The 6 T cell receptor beta chains below were found in one sample sequenced in a study of blood T cell repertoires in COVID-19. Method: immunoSEQ multiplex PCR; TCRdb's copy keeps in-frame clones and lacks some. The table lists about 410,000 clones, around 86% of them singletons, with roughly 1.4% in the top ten. The sample taken for sequencing was peripheral blood. Receptors were obtained from a woman aged 25 to 39 with active or convalescent COVID-19.

The rearrangement links TRBV6-5 to TRBJ1-2; D might be TRBD1 (5 bases). V shed 5 bases and J shed 3 bases, with 10 bases lying between them. The length of the CDR3 is 13 residues. Germline V gene sequence: CDR1 MNHEY, CDR2 SVGAGI. This chain's CDR3 is CASSKKGYYGYTF. In nucleotides, the CDR3 is TGTGCCAGCAGTAAAAAGGGGTACTATGGCTACACCTTC.

This sequence joins TRBV6-5 and TRBJ2-2; possibly TRBD2 for D (6 bases). Germline V gives CDR1 MNHEY, CDR2 SVGAGI. V was clipped by 7 bases and J by 1 base, with 13 bases between them. This CDR3 is 15 amino acids long. As DNA, the CDR3 is TGTGCCAGCATCTGGATTAGCGGGAACACCGGGGAGCTGTTTTTT. Amino acid sequence: CASIWISGNTGELFF.

The genes are TRBV27 and TRBJ2-7; 9 bases are a match to TRBD1. CDR1 is MNHEY, CDR2 SMNVEV, per germline (reference sequence). Trimming at V came to 6 bases and at J to 4 bases, leaving 4 bases not matched to a gene. The CDR3 loop spans 13 amino acids. In DNA form, the CDR3 reads TGTGCCAGCAGGGACAGGGGCAATTACGAGCAGTACTTC. Protein product: CASRDRGNYEQYF.

The genes are TRBV6-2 or TRBV6-3 and TRBJ2-5; 12 bases are a match to TRBD2. In germline, CDR1 is MNHEY, CDR2 SVGEGT. This CDR3 region has 21 residues. The V gene end was trimmed by 0 bases and the J gene end by 2 bases; junction bases not matched to a gene: 16. The CDR3 bases are TGTGCCAGCAGTTACTCGAAACTTTCCCGGCTAGCGGGAGGGGAACAAGAGACCCAGTACTTC. This codes for CASSYSKLSRLAGGEQETQYF.

This clone was found a few times. The chain uses TRBV7-8 and TRBJ2-7; D is ambiguous. Germline loops: CDR1 SGHVS, CDR2 FQNEAQ. Trimming cost V 1 base and J 0 bases, with 7 bases left between them. This CDR3 is built from 14 residues. The CDR3, as DNA: TGTGCCAGCAGCTTAGACTATTACTCCTACGAGCAGTACTTC. It specifies CASSLDYYSYEQYF.

The V call is TRBV2, the J call TRBJ1-5, with D hard to call. The CDR3 runs to 17 residues. From germline, CDR1 is SNHLY and CDR2 FYNNEI. V lost 7 bases to trimming and J lost 0 bases, with 19 bases between them. CDR3 region: CASTFESQLNSNQPQHF. The DNA of the CDR3 is TGTGCCAGCACTTTTGAGTCCCAACTTAATAGCAATCAGCCCCAGCATTTT. The full variable domain, in which reference TRBV2 and TRBJ1-5 provide the parts outside the CDR3, is EPEVTQTPSHQVTQMGQEVILRCVPISNHLYFYWYRQILGQKVEFLVSFYNNEISEKSEIFDDQFSVERPDGSNFTLKIRSTKLEDSAMYFCASTFESQLNSNQPQHFGDGTRLSIL.